One and the same sample provided the 8 T cell receptor beta chains below, sequenced in a study of OX40 agonist ivuxolimab in advanced cancers. The table came from immunoSEQ multiplex PCR; TCRdb's copy has only in-frame clones and leaves some out. Found here are 65,000 to 80,000 clones, more than 70% of them singletons; the top ten hold approximately 8%. This sample comprised CD4+ or CD8+ T cells sorted from blood, obtained in a trial of the OX40 agonist ivuxolimab. Every receptor here comes from an adult with an advanced solid tumor such as melanoma, head and neck, liver or kidney cancer.

This clone was counted a few times. The rearrangement joins TRBV27 to TRBJ2-1, with 8 bases that match TRBD1. Germline CDR1 reads MNHEY; CDR2 reads SMNVEV (reference sequence). V lost 4 bases, J lost 6 bases, and 5 bases stayed unmatched. This CDR3 spans 14 amino acids. CDR3 amino acids: CASSSWDRFNEQFF. Written as DNA, the CDR3 is TGTGCCAGCAGTTCCTGGGACAGGTTCAATGAGCAGTTCTTC.

V usage is TRBV19 and J usage is TRBJ1-2; D is ambiguous. CDR1 is LNHDA and CDR2 is SQIVND in the germline V gene (reference sequence). This CDR3 region has 13 residues. V was shortened by 5 bases and J by 2 bases, with 9 bases between the two germline ends. The CDR3 DNA follows: TGTGCCAGTAGTTTCACAGCCAACTATGGCTACACCTTC. Encoded protein: CASSFTANYGYTF.

V is TRBV5-1 and J is TRBJ2-3; TRBD2 matches at 7 bases. The CDR3 runs 14 residues. Unmatched junction bases numbered 3, after V lost 3 bases and J lost 2 bases. CDR1 and CDR2 (germline): SGHRS, YFSETQ. The DNA for the CDR3 is TGCGCCAGCAGCTCCCTAGCGGCCACAGATACGCAGTATTTT. It is translated as CASSSLAATDTQYF.

Of note for this clone: At one end the junction does not follow the germline gene, possibly because of a read error. The chain links TRBV19 to TRBJ1-5, with D uncertain. The germline V gene encodes CDR1 LNHDA and CDR2 SQIVND (reference sequence). The CDR3 runs 12 residues. CDR3 DNA sequence: TGTGCCAGTAGTTTAGAGTATCAGCCCCAGCATTTT. Its protein product is CASSLEYQPQHF.

The rearrangement joins TRBV2 to TRBJ2-1; the match to TRBD1 covers 8 bases. V was clipped by 8 bases and J by 6 bases; unmatched bases: 9. Looked up from germline, CDR1 is SNHLY and CDR2 is FYNNEI. The CDR3 has 14 residues. The CDR3 spells CASGRDRTTNEQFF. CDR3 DNA sequence: TGTGCCAGCGGCCGGGACAGGACAACCAATGAGCAGTTCTTC.

The chain couples TRBV10-3 to TRBJ1-2; perhaps TRBD1 as D (5 bases). The germline V gene encodes CDR1 ENHRY and CDR2 SYGVKD. V shed 4 bases and J shed 2 bases, with 14 bases lying between them. This CDR3 spans 15 amino acids. The CDR3 nucleotides are TGTGCCATCAGTGCCCCAGACAGAGCCAACTATGGCTACACCTTC. Amino acids: CAISAPDRANYGYTF.

The rearrangement joins TRBV14 to TRBJ1-1, with 10 nucleotides matching TRBD1. The germline V gene has CDR1 SGHDN and CDR2 FVKESK. J lost 9 bases, V lost 5 bases, and 6 bases had no gene match. The CDR3 covers 13 residues. CDR3: CASSKGTGDQAFF. CDR3 DNA sequence: TGTGCCAGCAGCAAGGGGACAGGGGATCAAGCTTTCTTT.

The chain carries TRBV2 and TRBJ2-1, with 8 bases fitting TRBD2. J gave up 8 bases and V 5 bases, and 2 bases lay outside the gene matches. CDR3 length: 12 amino acids. In germline, CDR1 is SNHLY, CDR2 FYNNEI. CDR3 sequence: CASSLTSDEQFF. The CDR3 nucleotides are TGTGCCAGCAGTTTGACTAGCGATGAGCAGTTCTTC.